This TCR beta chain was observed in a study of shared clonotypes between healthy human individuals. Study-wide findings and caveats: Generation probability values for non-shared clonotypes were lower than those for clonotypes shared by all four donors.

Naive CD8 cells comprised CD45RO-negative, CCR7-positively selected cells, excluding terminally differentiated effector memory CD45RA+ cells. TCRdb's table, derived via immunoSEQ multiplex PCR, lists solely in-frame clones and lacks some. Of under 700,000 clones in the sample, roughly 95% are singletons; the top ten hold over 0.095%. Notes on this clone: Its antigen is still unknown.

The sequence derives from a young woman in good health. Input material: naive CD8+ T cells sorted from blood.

For the CDR3, the DNA is TGTGCCAGCAGCCTAGATTCTAGCGGGAGGGCCCTCGAAGATACGCAGTATTTT. It translates to CASSLDSSGRALEDTQYF. V is TRBV2 and J is TRBJ2-3; 12 bases align to TRBD2. V lost 6 bases, J lost 5 bases, and 15 bases stayed unmatched. The CDR3 is made up of 18 amino acids. Germline loops: CDR1 SNHLY, CDR2 FYNNEI.